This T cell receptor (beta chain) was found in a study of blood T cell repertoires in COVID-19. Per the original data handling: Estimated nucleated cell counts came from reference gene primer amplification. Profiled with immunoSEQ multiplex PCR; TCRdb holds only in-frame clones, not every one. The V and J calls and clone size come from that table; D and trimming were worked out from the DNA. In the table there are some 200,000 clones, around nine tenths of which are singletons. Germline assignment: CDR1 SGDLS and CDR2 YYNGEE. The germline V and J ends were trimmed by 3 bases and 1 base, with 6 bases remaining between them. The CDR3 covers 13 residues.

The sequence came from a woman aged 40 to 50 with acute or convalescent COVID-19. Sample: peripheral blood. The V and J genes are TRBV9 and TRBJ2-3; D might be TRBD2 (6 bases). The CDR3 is CASSGGGTDTQYF. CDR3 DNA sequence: TGTGCCAGCAGCGGCGGGGGCACAGATACGCAGTATTTT.